This is a list of T cell receptor beta chains from one sample in a study of blood T cell repertoires in COVID-19. TCRdb's copy holds only in-frame clones and misses some; the assay was immunoSEQ multiplex PCR. The table has more than 250,000 clones, about 86% seen once. Sequenced sample: peripheral blood. The receptors come from a woman in her forties or fifties with acute or convalescent COVID-19. The CDR3 runs from the conserved cysteine through the conserved F or W. Each record gives: V gene, clone size, D gene, J gene, CDR3 protein, CDR3 DNA. The D gene is left open where the match is weak. Clone size is stated in some rows and not others, as once, few, many or a class when expanded.

>TRBV2|.|.|TRBJ1-1
CASRPAGVEAFF
TGTGCCAGCAGACCGGCCGGGGTTGAAGCTTTCTTT
>TRBV5-4|.|.|TRBJ2-5
CASSPGQQETQYF
TGTGCCAGCAGCCCGGGACAACAAGAGACCCAGTACTTC
>TRBV5-8|.|.|TRBJ1-1
CASSLAMGRGNTEAFF
TGTGCCAGCAGCTTGGCGATGGGGAGGGGGAACACTGAAGCTTTCTTT
>TRBV3-1/TRBV3-2|.|TRBD1|TRBJ1-2
CASSIGTEANYGYTF
TGTGCCAGCAGCATTGGGACAGAGGCTAACTATGGCTACACCTTC
>TRBV9|once|.|TRBJ1-4
CASSALGAQDEKLFF
TGTGCCAGCAGCGCGCTGGGGGCCCAGGATGAAAAACTGTTTTTT
>TRBV5-6|.|.|TRBJ2-3
CASSLVMDTQYF
TGTGCCAGCAGCTTGGTAATGGATACGCAGTATTTT
>TRBV7-2|.|.|TRBJ2-2
CASSPTSTRIGELFF
TGTGCCAGCAGCCCCACTTCGACTAGAATCGGGGAGCTGTTTTTT
>TRBV4-1|.|.|TRBJ1-2
CASSGESYGYTF
TGCGCCAGCAGCGGGGAGTCCTATGGCTACACCTTC
>TRBV10-3|once|.|TRBJ2-5
CAISGKTEETQYF
TGTGCCATCAGTGGGAAAACAGAAGAGACCCAGTACTTC
>TRBV30|.|.|TRBJ1-2
CAWSVKGERYGYTF
TGTGCCTGGAGTGTAAAGGGGGAACGCTATGGCTACACCTTC
>TRBV18|.|TRBD1|TRBJ1-4
CASSPGQGTNEKLFF
TGTGCCAGCTCTCCAGGACAGGGAACTAATGAAAAACTGTTTTTT
>TRBV15|.|.|TRBJ1-3
CATSREGSGISGNTIYF
TGTGCCACCAGCAGAGAAGGGTCAGGGATCTCTGGAAACACCATATATTTT
>TRBV30|.|.|TRBJ1-2
CAGGEFGGYTF
TGTGCCGGGGGGGAGTTCGGGGGCTACACCTTC
>TRBV5-6|.|TRBD1|TRBJ1-4
CASSSGTGWGEKLFF
TGTGCCAGCAGCAGTGGGACAGGGTGGGGTGAAAAACTGTTTTTT
>TRBV29-1|.|TRBD2|TRBJ2-1
CSVQSGSSYNEQFF
TGCAGCGTTCAAAGCGGGAGTTCCTACAATGAGCAGTTCTTC
>TRBV9|few|TRBD1|TRBJ2-5
CASSLAPGGAKETQYF
TGTGCCAGCAGCCTCGCCCCAGGGGGCGCAAAAGAGACCCAGTACTTC
>TRBV6-5|.|.|TRBJ1-5
CASSYRDDPNQPQHF
TGTGCCAGCAGTTACCGGGATGATCCGAATCAGCCCCAGCATTTT
>TRBV7-2|once|.|TRBJ1-2
CASSLDREPGGYTF
TGTGCCAGCAGCTTAGACAGGGAACCCGGGGGCTACACCTTC
>TRBV30|.|TRBD1|TRBJ1-2
CAWLQGQGVYGYTF
TGTGCCTGGCTACAAGGACAGGGCGTCTATGGCTACACCTTC
>TRBV18|.|.|TRBJ2-7
CASSPPLTTTYEQYF
TGTGCCAGCTCACCACCGCTCACCACAACCTACGAGCAGTACTTC
>TRBV12-3/TRBV12-4|.|.|TRBJ2-5
CASAARAQETQYF
TGTGCCAGCGCTGCTCGCGCCCAAGAGACCCAGTACTTC
>TRBV11-2|few|TRBD2|TRBJ2-7
CASSFDRTSFGAEQYF
TGTGCCAGCAGCTTCGACCGGACTAGTTTCGGAGCCGAGCAGTACTTC
>TRBV5-8|once|TRBD1|TRBJ2-5
CASSRGQGGTQETQYF
TGTGCCAGCAGCCGAGGACAGGGTGGAACCCAAGAGACCCAGTACTTC
>TRBV6-6|few|TRBD1|TRBJ1-1
CASSSRDSGLYEAFF
TGTGCCAGCAGCAGCCGGGACAGCGGACTTTATGAAGCTTTCTTT
>TRBV5-1|.|TRBD1|TRBJ2-5
CASSRGQGAGETQYF
TGCGCCAGCAGCAGGGGACAGGGGGCAGGAGAGACCCAGTACTTC
>TRBV25-1|.|TRBD2|TRBJ2-1
CASSELGGAGEQFF
TGTGCCAGCAGTGAATTGGGAGGGGCCGGTGAGCAGTTCTTC
>TRBV6-5|.|.|TRBJ1-5
CASSFRNQPQHF
TGTGCCAGCAGTTTCAGAAATCAGCCCCAGCATTTT
>TRBV4-1|few|TRBD1|TRBJ1-5
CASSRQTGGNQPQHF
TGCGCCAGCAGCCGTCAAACAGGGGGGAATCAGCCCCAGCATTTT
>TRBV18|once|TRBD1|TRBJ2-7
CASSQDRNYEQYF
TGTGCCAGCTCACAGGACAGGAACTACGAGCAGTACTTC
>TRBV2|.|TRBD1|TRBJ1-3
CASSAPSGTGVGNTIYF
TGTGCCAGCAGTGCCCCATCCGGAACAGGGGTAGGAAACACCATATATTTT
>TRBV6-4|.|TRBD1|TRBJ1-5
CASSVGAGGNQPQHF
TGTGCCAGCAGTGTAGGCGCAGGGGGTAATCAGCCCCAGCATTTT
>TRBV29-1|.|.|TRBJ2-1
CSVRDFQQFF
TGCAGCGTTCGGGACTTTCAGCAGTTCTTC
>TRBV11-2|.|TRBD2|TRBJ2-1
CASSLDWRGASYNEQFF
TGTGCCAGCAGCTTAGATTGGCGGGGGGCCTCGTACAATGAGCAGTTCTTC
>TRBV15|.|.|TRBJ1-1
CATRGQGREAFF
TGTGCCACCAGAGGCCAGGGCAGGGAAGCTTTCTTT
>TRBV5-4|.|.|TRBJ1-2
CASSLDLVGYGYTF
TGTGCCAGCAGCTTAGACCTAGTGGGCTATGGCTACACCTTC
>TRBV2|medium-sized|TRBD1|TRBJ1-1
CASQPSRSSGGAFF
TGTGCCAGCCAACCATCCCGGTCCTCAGGGGGCGCTTTCTTT
>TRBV6-2/TRBV6-3|.|TRBD1|TRBJ2-2
CASSDPGTGVFTGELFF
TGTGCCAGCAGTGACCCCGGGACAGGGGTTTTCACCGGGGAGCTGTTTTTT